These T cell receptor beta chains were read from a single sample in a study of CD8 T cells in ankylosing spondylitis. TCRdb re-analysed the 5' RACE reads in MiXCR, keeping a single row per CDR3 protein. The repertoire holds approximately 300,000 distinct CDR3 sequences, with around 20% as singletons. The sequenced sample was blood, either unsorted or a sorted T cell fraction (not recorded which). The source is a female donor with ankylosing spondylitis or in good health (not recorded which). The conserved cysteine and the conserved F or W are not part of the CDR3 here.

>TRBV2|TRBJ2-2
ASYTQGSGGELF
>TRBV5-1|TRBJ2-5
ASSLAVAGEQETQY
>TRBV12-3/TRBV12-4|TRBJ1-3
ASSTGFSGNTIY
>TRBV20-1|TRBJ2-6
SARLGAGANVLT
>TRBV12-3/TRBV12-4|TRBJ2-5
ASSSRTSSETQY
>TRBV11-3|TRBJ2-3
ASSKLGRASTDTQY
>TRBV7-2|TRBJ2-5
ASSLRGLYQETQY
>TRBV6-5|TRBJ2-3
ASSYGSPTDTQY
>TRBV23-1|TRBJ2-2
ASSQSETGTTNTGELF
>TRBV6-1|TRBJ2-7
ASRTGLAGSYEQY
>TRBV5-1|TRBJ2-1
ASKRETGGYNEQF
>TRBV6-1|TRBJ1-5
ASRSPGAPGNQPQH
>TRBV5-6|TRBJ2-5
ASSLDRTGTYQETQY
>TRBV5-1|TRBJ2-5
ASSPGLSKGETQY
>TRBV7-2|TRBJ2-1
ASSLGHYNEQF
>TRBV5-1|TRBJ2-3
ASSLDFGGLAGVEDTQY
>TRBV4-2|TRBJ1-1
ASSVTGGVLTEAF
>TRBV19|TRBJ2-3
ASNQRESLDTQY
>TRBV7-9|TRBJ2-7
ASSLARVEYEQY
>TRBV7-3|TRBJ1-6
ASSPTVGSPLH
>TRBV28|TRBJ2-7
ASLPHRGRITYEQY
>TRBV5-1|TRBJ2-7
ASSTRTGGQSYEQY
>TRBV9|TRBJ2-5
ASSVGLGQETQY
>TRBV7-7|TRBJ2-1
ASSPGLAGGFRSYNEQF
>TRBV12-1|TRBJ1-3
ASSPIVGAGNTIY
>TRBV20-1|TRBJ2-7
SASTFPGSYEQY
>TRBV12-3/TRBV12-4|TRBJ1-5
ASTHRSNQPQH
>TRBV12-3/TRBV12-4|TRBJ1-1
ASQQGDTEAF
>TRBV28|TRBJ2-7
ASRNRGAIYEQY
>TRBV9|TRBJ2-7
ASSEDGPFTEQY
>TRBV20-1|TRBJ1-1
SASGGTADLEAF
>TRBV20-1|TRBJ1-1
SAVVSRGAF
>TRBV7-6|TRBJ2-3
ASSLRGGTTDTQY
>TRBV20-1|TRBJ1-2
RPFRDLYGYT
>TRBV13|TRBJ2-1
ASSKGATYNEQF
>TRBV5-1|TRBJ2-1
ASSASGREYNEQF
>TRBV12-3/TRBV12-4|TRBJ2-1
ASSSGIMVGNEQF
>TRBV29-1|TRBJ1-5
SAWDRDGNQPQH
>TRBV7-3|TRBJ1-6
ASSPEGASLLH
>TRBV6-6|TRBJ2-1
ASVLAGRDEQF
>TRBV12-3/TRBV12-4|TRBJ2-1
ASSLAPLVAISNEQF
>TRBV3-1|TRBJ2-1
ASSQDGYRGTKQF
>TRBV2|TRBJ2-5
ATHRDGQETQY
>TRBV5-1|TRBJ2-1
ARSLGSYNEQF
>TRBV5-6|TRBJ2-1
ASSLAGWGSYNEQF
>TRBV6-6|TRBJ2-7
ASRDNDSYEQY
>TRBV12-3/TRBV12-4|TRBJ2-3
ASSSGRTSIADTQY